These 15 T cell receptor beta chains were sequenced from one sample in a study of blood T cell repertoires in COVID-19. Clones were read by immunoSEQ multiplex PCR, and TCRdb kept only the in-frame ones, dropping some. The sample lists about 84,000 clones, nearly 85% seen once, with roughly 30% in the top ten. The sample was peripheral blood. These TCRs come from a woman at least 80 years old with acute or convalescent COVID-19.

The CDR3 loop is CASTSGYLNTGELFF. CDR3 DNA: TGTGCCAGCACCTCGGGTTATTTAAACACCGGGGAGCTGTTTTTT. The chain couples TRBV9 to TRBJ2-2; D is unresolved. V lost 6 bases, J lost 2 bases, and 14 bases lay in between. This CDR3 spans 15 amino acids. In germline, CDR1 is SGDLS, CDR2 YYNGEE.

The gene calls are TRBV4-2 and TRBJ1-4, with TRBD1 matching over 8 bases. The CDR3 contains 15 residues. Germline trimming cut 0 bases from V and 6 bases from J; bases unmatched to any gene: 3. The V gene's germline CDR1 is LGHNA and CDR2 YNFKEQ. The CDR3 DNA sequence: TGTGCCAGCAGCCAAGAACAGGGGGGGCATGAAAAACTGTTTTTT. Encoded protein: CASSQEQGGHEKLFF.

J is TRBJ2-1 and V is TRBV11-2; 14 nucleotides agree with TRBD2. Germline assignment: CDR1 SGHAT and CDR2 FQNNGV. V lost 3 bases, J lost 7 bases, and 5 bases stayed unmatched. This CDR3 contains 16 residues. CDR3 in amino acids: CASSFGTSGSRNEQFF. In DNA, the CDR3 is TGTGCCAGCAGCTTCGGGACTAGCGGGAGTAGGAATGAGCAGTTCTTC.

This sequence joins TRBV3-1 (or the pseudogene TRBV3-2) and TRBJ2-1; 11 bases are shared with TRBD2. Trimming at V came to 0 bases and at J to 9 bases, leaving 10 bases not matched to a gene. The CDR3 totals 17 residues. The germline V gene has CDR1 LGHDT and CDR2 YNNKEL (reference sequence). The DNA of the CDR3 is TGTGCCAGCAGCCAAGATGTGGCTAGCGGGAGGAACGGTGAGCAGTTCTTC. Protein: CASSQDVASGRNGEQFF.

The V and J genes are TRBV5-1 and TRBJ2-3; D is possibly TRBD2 (6 bases). V lost 2 bases and J 2 bases, leaving 9 bases between the germline ends. The CDR3 runs 14 residues. Germline assignment: CDR1 SGHRS and CDR2 YFSETQ. CDR3 loop: CASSFASATDTQYF. Here the CDR3 DNA reads TGCGCCAGCAGCTTTGCTAGCGCCACAGATACGCAGTATTTT. The complete variable domain, with remaining parts taken from reference TRBV5-1 and TRBJ2-3, reads KAGVTQTPRYLIKTRGQQVTLSCSPISGHRSVSWYQQTPGQGLQFLFEYFSETQRNKGNFPGRFSGRQFSNSRSEMNVSTLELGDSALYLCASSFASATDTQYFGPGTRLTVL.

The J gene is TRBJ2-7, the V gene TRBV3-1 (or the pseudogene TRBV3-2), with a weak D call TRBD1 (5 bases). Trimming stripped 1 base from V and 2 bases from J, with 15 bases between. Germline CDR1 is LGHDT and CDR2 is YNNKEL (reference sequence). The CDR3 contains 16 residues. The CDR3 DNA is TGTGCCAGCAGCCAAGGGGCGGACACGAAAACCTACGAGCAGTACTTC. Translated: CASSQGADTKTYEQYF.

The V call is TRBV21-1, the J call TRBJ2-7; the D call of TRBD1 is as the table states it, not checked on the DNA. TRBV21-1 is flagged as a pseudogene. The CDR3 is 15 amino acids. This CDR3 is CASSNDSKRSYEQYF. The CDR3 DNA follows: TGTGCCAGCAGCAACGACAGTAAACGCTCCTACGAGCAGTACTTC.

This rearrangement joins TRBV29-1 to TRBJ1-5; the D gene is possibly TRBD1 (5 bases). The germline V and J ends were trimmed by 6 bases and 0 bases, with 12 bases remaining between them. CDR1 is SQVTM and CDR2 is ANQGSEA in the germline V gene. The CDR3 runs to 14 residues. The CDR3, as DNA: TGCAGCGTGTCCGGGACTCATAGCAATCAGCCCCAGCATTTT. It yields the protein CSVSGTHSNQPQHF.

This clone is medium-sized within its sample. This chain connects TRBV6-6 to TRBJ2-3; 8 positions match TRBD1. CDR1 and CDR2 from the germline V gene are MNHNY and SVGAGI (reference sequence). There are 15 residues in the CDR3. Trimming took 6 bases from V and 4 from J; bases not matched to a gene: 9. The CDR3 here is CASSRDRGGPDTQYF. CDR3 bases: TGTGCCAGCAGCCGAGACAGGGGAGGCCCAGATACGCAGTATTTT.

This rearrangement joins TRBV7-2 to TRBJ2-5; 10 positions match TRBD1. Trimming cost V 5 bases and J 4 bases; bases outside gene matches: 4. CDR3 size: 14 residues. In germline, CDR1 is SGHTA, CDR2 FQGNSA. The CDR3 reads CASSPDRGLETQYF. The CDR3 DNA reads TGTGCCAGCAGCCCTGACAGGGGGCTAGAGACCCAGTACTTC.

The J gene is TRBJ2-7, the V gene TRBV5-6; TRBD2 agrees at 7 bases. J lost 5 bases, V lost 10 bases, and 9 bases had no gene match. CDR1 SGHDT and CDR2 YYEEEE come from the germline V gene. The CDR3 is 12 residues long. The CDR3, as DNA: TGTGCCTCCGGCCGCGGGAGCCACGAGCAGTACTTC. Its protein is CASGRGSHEQYF.

V usage is TRBV6-5 and J usage is TRBJ2-5, with D possibly TRBD2 on 6 matching bases. The germline V and J ends were trimmed by 5 bases and 7 bases, with 17 bases remaining between them. Germline V gene data show CDR1 as MNHEY and CDR2 as SVGAGI. This CDR3 region has 14 residues. DNA for the CDR3: TGTGCCAGCAGTCCCTTAGCGGCCCTGGGGACCCAGTACTTC. As protein: CASSPLAALGTQYF.

The sample holds one count of this clone. V is TRBV2 and J is TRBJ2-2; 10 nucleotides match TRBD1. Germline lookup yields CDR1 SNHLY and CDR2 FYNNEI. The CDR3 runs 16 residues. After removal of 6 bases from V and 2 bases from J, the junction contained 6 bases not matched to a gene. The CDR3 DNA is TGTGCCAGCAGCCGCCGACAGGGGGCTAACACCGGGGAGCTGTTTTTT. Amino acids: CASSRRQGANTGELFF.

V and J are TRBV11-3 and TRBJ1-2; TRBD1 is a possible D gene (6 bases). Between the trimmed V and J ends, which lost 2 bases and 6 bases, there was a span of 7 bases. Germline-derived CDR1 and CDR2 are SGHNT and YENEEA. The CDR3 covers 12 residues. The CDR3: CASSLNRDGYTF. In DNA, the CDR3 is TGTGCCAGCAGCTTAAACAGGGATGGCTACACCTTC. Full variable domain (outside the CDR3, taken from reference TRBV11-3 and TRBJ1-2): EAGVVQSPRYKIIEKKQPVAFWCNPISGHNTLYWYLQNLGQGPELLIRYENEEAVDDSQLPKDRFSAERLKGVDSTLKIQPAELGDSAVYLCASSLNRDGYTFGSGTRLTVV.

This chain connects TRBV29-1 to TRBJ2-3; 9 positions match TRBD1. Germline CDR1 and CDR2: SQVTM and ANQGSEA. The length of the CDR3 is 14 residues. J gave up 1 base and V 5 bases, and 4 bases lay outside the gene matches. CDR3: CSVTTGGGTDTQYF. The CDR3 coding sequence is TGCAGCGTTACGACAGGGGGAGGCACAGATACGCAGTATTTT.